This TCR beta chain was sequenced during a study of CD8 T cells in Susac syndrome. Findings and caveats of the study: That the number of individuals in its TCR sequencing and HLA analysis was relatively small was acknowledged by the study.

CDR1 and CDR2 (germline): SGHTS, YDEGEE. This CDR3 comprises 15 residues. V dropped 4 bases and J dropped 4; count of bases not matched to a gene: 8. The RNA input was roughly 0.45 to 1 ug, and it was reverse transcribed with random hexamers. TCRdb re-called the immunoSEQ multiplex PCR reads with MiXCR, one entry per CDR3 protein. Of 300,000 or so distinct CDR3 sequences in the sample, about 92% were seen once. TEMRA cells were FACS-enriched, while CD8+ and CD4+ T cells were negatively isolated. Notes on this clonotype: What it binds is not known.

The sequencing input was CD4+ T cells from PBMCs. The rearrangement uses TRBV5-8 and TRBJ1-2; 9 nucleotides match TRBD1. The clonotype was recovered from a human donor with multiple sclerosis. The CDR3, as DNA: TGTGCCAGCAGCCCCCGGACAGGGGTTAGCTATGGCTACACCTTC. Translation: CASSPRTGVSYGYTF.